Below are 4 T cell receptor beta chains sequenced from a single sample in a study of blood T cell repertoires in COVID-19. Clones were sequenced by immunoSEQ multiplex PCR, and TCRdb holds only the in-frame ones, with some missing. The sample contains roughly 160,000 clones, about four fifths of which appear only once. The sequencing input was peripheral blood. The receptors derive from a woman in her sixties or seventies with COVID-19, enrolled during active disease.

The chain links TRBV5-4 to TRBJ1-1; D ambiguous. The V end was cut by 0 bases, the J end by 3 bases, with 18 bases between. The germline V gene encodes CDR1 SGHNT and CDR2 YYREEE (reference sequence). The CDR3 totals 17 residues. The CDR3 sequence: CASSLGSGSPTDTEAFF. CDR3 bases: TGTGCCAGCAGCTTGGGATCCGGGTCTCCGACGGACACTGAAGCTTTCTTT.

The chain carries TRBV19 and TRBJ1-6; unclear D gene. The CDR3 runs 14 residues. Germline CDR1 LNHDA, CDR2 SQIVND (reference sequence). V gave up 3 bases and J gave up 7 bases, with 10 bases separating them. CDR3 loop: CASSISPVNSPLHF. The DNA of the CDR3 is TGTGCCAGTAGTATTTCGCCGGTAAATTCACCCCTCCACTTT. Supplemented by reference TRBV19 and TRBJ1-6, the full variable domain reads DGGITQSPKYLFRKEGQNVTLSCEQNLNHDAMYWYRQDPGQGLRLIYYSQIVNDFQKGDIAEGYSVSREKKESFPLTVTSAQKNPTAFYLCASSISPVNSPLHFGNGTRLTVT.

The chain carries TRBV3-1 (or the pseudogene TRBV3-2) and TRBJ2-2, with D tentatively TRBD1 (5 bases). V was trimmed by 0 bases and J by 5 bases, leaving 19 bases between them. Germline CDR1 LGHDT, CDR2 YNNKEL (reference sequence). CDR3 size: 18 residues. CDR3 sequence: CASSQDRRTGVGTGELFF. The CDR3 nucleotides read TGTGCCAGCAGCCAAGATCGGCGAACAGGAGTAGGTACCGGGGAGCTGTTTTTT.

The genes are TRBV28 and TRBJ2-7; 11 positions agree with TRBD2. The CDR3 is made up of 16 amino acids. Germline CDR1 reads MDHEN; CDR2 reads SYDVKM. V was clipped by 4 bases and J by 1 base; unmatched bases: 6. CDR3 DNA: TGTGCCAGCAGTTCACCGGGGACTAGCGGTTCCTACGAGCAGTACTTC. Protein sequence: CASSSPGTSGSYEQYF.